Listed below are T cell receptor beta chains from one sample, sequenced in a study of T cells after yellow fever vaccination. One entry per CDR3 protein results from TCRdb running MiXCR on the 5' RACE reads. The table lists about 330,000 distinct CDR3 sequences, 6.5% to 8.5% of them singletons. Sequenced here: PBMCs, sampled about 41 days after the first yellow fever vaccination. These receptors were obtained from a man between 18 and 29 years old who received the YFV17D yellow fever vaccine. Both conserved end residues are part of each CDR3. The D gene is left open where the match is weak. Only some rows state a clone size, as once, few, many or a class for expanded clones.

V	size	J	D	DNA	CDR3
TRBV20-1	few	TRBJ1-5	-	TGCAGTGCTAGGGTTGCAGGGCCGGAGACCCAGCATTTT	CSARVAGPETQHF
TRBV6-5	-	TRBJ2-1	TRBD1	TGTGCCAGCAGTTCCGGGGACAGGTACAATGAGCAGTTCTTC	CASSSGDRYNEQFF
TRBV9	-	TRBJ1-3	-	TGTGCCAGCAGCGGCGCTGGGGCCGGCTCTGGAAACACCATATATTTT	CASSGAGAGSGNTIYF
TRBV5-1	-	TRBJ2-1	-	TGCGCCGGCAGCTTGGGGAGCTACAATGAGCAGTTCTTC	CAGSLGSYNEQFF
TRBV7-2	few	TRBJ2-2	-	TGTGCCAGCAGCTTAGGCTCAGGGGGGAGACTCGGGGAGCTGTTTTTT	CASSLGSGGRLGELFF
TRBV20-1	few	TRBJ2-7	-	TGCAGTGCCTGTATCAGGGACGAGCAGTACTTC	CSACIRDEQYF
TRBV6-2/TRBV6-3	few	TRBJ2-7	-	TGTGCCAGCAGTTACGGGGGGAACGAGCAGTACTTC	CASSYGGNEQYF
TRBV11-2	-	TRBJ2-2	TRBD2	TGTGCCAGCAGCCTTCGGACTAGCACCGGGGAGCTGTTTTTT	CASSLRTSTGELFF
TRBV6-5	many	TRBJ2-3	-	TGTGCCAGCAGTTACAGGTCTCGCACAGATACGCAGTATTTT	CASSYRSRTDTQYF
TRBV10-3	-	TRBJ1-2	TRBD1	TGTGCCATCGGAGGCACAGGGGAGTACGGCTACACCTTC	CAIGGTGEYGYTF
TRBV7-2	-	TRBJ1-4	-	TGTGCCAGCAGCTTAGTAGAGACAACTAATGAAAAACTGTTTTTT	CASSLVETTNEKLFF
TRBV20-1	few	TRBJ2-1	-	TGCAGTGCTATGCGACAGAACAATGAGCAGTTCTTC	CSAMRQNNEQFF
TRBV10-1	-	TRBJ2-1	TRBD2	TGCGCCAGCAGTGAGAATCCTGGGGGGGATTACAATGAGCAGTTCTTC	CASSENPGGDYNEQFF
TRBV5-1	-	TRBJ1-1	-	TGCGCCAGCAGCTTAGGGGTGGGGAACACTGAAGCTTTCTTT	CASSLGVGNTEAFF
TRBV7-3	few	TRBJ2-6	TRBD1	TGTGCCAGCAGCTTAACGGGACAGTTCTCTGGGGCCAACGTCCTGACTTTC	CASSLTGQFSGANVLTF
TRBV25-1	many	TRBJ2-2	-	TGTGCCAGCAGTGAGGTCGACAGTAACACCGGGGAGCTGTTTTTT	CASSEVDSNTGELFF
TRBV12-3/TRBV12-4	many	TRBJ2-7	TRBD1	TGTGCCAGCACCTGGACGGGACAGATCTACGAGCAGTACTTC	CASTWTGQIYEQYF